The clone carrying this T cell receptor beta chain was seen ten or more times. Its specificity is unknown. This CDR3 is 15 amino acids long. Germline trimming cut 5 bases from V and 5 bases from J; bases unmatched to any gene: 11. Germline lookup yields CDR1 SGHVS and CDR2 FNYEAQ. These data belong to a study of T cell repertoires in cytomegalovirus infection. Across the whole study: It can be stated that public TCR beta signatures indicated CMV infection as well as a matching HLA type. Findings of the study overall: Frequencies of public TCR beta families were cumulated, and this identified carriers of CMV plus the relevant HLA. HLA-C-restricted CMV clonotypes gave the most frequent clonotype in two of eight donors.

TCRdb called the reads again in MiXCR, with one record for every CDR3 protein. This repertoire shows 560,000 or so distinct CDR3 sequences, more than 15% found once; its top ten account for more than 20%. The receptor comes from a human donor in good health (CMV status not recorded). Some clones in this sample may be carry-over from other donors' samples. This chain joins TRBV7-6 and TRBJ2-7; 8 nucleotides line up with TRBD1. Sequencing was done on a sample of CD8+ T cells from PBMCs. The CDR3 here is CASSRGSATGDEQYF. The CDR3 DNA follows: TGTGCCAGCAGCCGGGGGTCCGCGACAGGGGACGAGCAGTACTTC.